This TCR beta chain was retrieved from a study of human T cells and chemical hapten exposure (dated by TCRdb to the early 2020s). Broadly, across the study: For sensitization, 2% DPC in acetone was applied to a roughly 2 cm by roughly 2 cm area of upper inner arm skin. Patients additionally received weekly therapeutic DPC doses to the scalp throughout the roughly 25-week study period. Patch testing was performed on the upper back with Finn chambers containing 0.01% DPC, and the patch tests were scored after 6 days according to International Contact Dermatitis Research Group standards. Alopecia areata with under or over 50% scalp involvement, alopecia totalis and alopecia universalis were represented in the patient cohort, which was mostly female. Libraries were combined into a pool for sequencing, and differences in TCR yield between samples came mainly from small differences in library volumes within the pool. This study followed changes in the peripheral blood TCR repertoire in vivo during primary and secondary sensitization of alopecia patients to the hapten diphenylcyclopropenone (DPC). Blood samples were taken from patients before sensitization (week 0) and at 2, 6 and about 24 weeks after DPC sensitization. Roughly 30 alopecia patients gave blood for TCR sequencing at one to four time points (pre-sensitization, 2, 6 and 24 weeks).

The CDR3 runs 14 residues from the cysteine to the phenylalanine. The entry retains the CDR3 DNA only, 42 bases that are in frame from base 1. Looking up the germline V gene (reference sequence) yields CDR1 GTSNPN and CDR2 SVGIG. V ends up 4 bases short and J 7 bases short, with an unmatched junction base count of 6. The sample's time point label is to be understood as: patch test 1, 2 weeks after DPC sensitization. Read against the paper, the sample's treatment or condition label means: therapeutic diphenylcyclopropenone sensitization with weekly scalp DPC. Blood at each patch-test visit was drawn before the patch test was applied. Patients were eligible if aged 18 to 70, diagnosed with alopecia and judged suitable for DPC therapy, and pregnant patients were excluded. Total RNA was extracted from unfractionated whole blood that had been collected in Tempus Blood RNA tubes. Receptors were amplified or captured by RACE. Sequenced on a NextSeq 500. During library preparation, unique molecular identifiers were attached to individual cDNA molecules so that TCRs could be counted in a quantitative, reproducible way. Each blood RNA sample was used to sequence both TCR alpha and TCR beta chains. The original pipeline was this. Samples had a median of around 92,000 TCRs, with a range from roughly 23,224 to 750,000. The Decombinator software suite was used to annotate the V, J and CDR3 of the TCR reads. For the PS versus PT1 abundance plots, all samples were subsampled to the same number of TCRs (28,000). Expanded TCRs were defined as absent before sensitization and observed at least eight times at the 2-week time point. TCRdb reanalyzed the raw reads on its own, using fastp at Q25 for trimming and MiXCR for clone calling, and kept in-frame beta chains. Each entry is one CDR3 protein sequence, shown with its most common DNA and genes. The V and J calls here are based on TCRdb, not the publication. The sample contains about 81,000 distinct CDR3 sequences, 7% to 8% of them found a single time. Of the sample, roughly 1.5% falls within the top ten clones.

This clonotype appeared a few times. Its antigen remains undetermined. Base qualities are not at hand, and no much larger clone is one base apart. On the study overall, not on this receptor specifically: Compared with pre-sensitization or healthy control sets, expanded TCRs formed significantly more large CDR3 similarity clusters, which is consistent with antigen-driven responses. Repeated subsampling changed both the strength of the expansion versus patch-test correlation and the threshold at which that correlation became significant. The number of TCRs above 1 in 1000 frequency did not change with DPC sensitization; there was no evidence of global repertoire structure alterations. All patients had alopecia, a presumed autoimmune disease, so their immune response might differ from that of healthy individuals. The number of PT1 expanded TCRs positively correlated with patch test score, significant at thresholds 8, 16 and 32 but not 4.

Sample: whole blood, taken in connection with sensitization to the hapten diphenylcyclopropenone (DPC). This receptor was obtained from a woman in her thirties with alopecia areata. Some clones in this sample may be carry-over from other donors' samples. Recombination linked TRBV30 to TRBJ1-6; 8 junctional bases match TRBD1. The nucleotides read TGTGCCTGGAATACAGGGGGAGGGAATTCACCCCTCCACTTT. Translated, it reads CAWNTGGGNSPLHF.